A single T cell receptor beta chain is shown here with its context. The germline gives CDR1 LNHDA, CDR2 SQIVND (reference sequence). The V gene end was trimmed by 1 base and the J gene end by 10 bases; junction bases not matched to a gene: 3. This CDR3 is built from 15 residues. This specimen comes from a study of blood T cell repertoires in COVID-19. For the study at large: The United States, Italy and Spain provided the acute and convalescent COVID-19 samples. The analysed material was cDNA or gDNA that came from T cells, B-cell-depleted T cells, or PBMCs.

Authors' methods: Reference gene primer amplification yielded estimated nucleated cell counts. Sequenced by immunoSEQ multiplex PCR; TCRdb stores in-frame clones only, minus some. The V and J calls and the clone size are those of that table, but D and trimming were determined from the DNA. Of a few hundred thousand clones in the sample, roughly 88% are singletons; the top ten hold approximately 10%. The chain joins TRBV19 to TRBJ1-6, with 11 bases fitting TRBD1. Material: peripheral blood. The sequence came from a woman between 70 and 85 years old with acute or convalescent COVID-19. Written as DNA, the CDR3 is TGTGCCAGTAGTATAGGTGGGACAGGGGGATCACCCCTCCACTTT. Its protein product is CASSIGGTGGSPLHF.